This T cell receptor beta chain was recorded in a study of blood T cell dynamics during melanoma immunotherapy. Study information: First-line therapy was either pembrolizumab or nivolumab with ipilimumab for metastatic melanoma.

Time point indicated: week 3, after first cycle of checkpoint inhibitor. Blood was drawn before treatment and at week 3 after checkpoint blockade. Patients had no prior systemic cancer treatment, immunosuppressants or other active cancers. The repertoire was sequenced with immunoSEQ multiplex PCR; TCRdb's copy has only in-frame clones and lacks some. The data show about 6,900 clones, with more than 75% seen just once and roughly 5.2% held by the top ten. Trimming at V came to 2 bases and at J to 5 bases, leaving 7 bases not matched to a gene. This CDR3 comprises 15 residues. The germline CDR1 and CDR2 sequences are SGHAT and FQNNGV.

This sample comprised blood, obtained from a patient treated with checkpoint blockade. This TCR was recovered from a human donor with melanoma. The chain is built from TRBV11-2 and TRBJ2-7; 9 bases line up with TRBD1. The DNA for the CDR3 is TGTGCCAGCAGCTTACAGGGACAGGGAAGCAACGAGCAGTACTTC. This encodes CASSLQGQGSNEQYF.